This T cell receptor beta chain was retrieved from a study of T cell clonality in common variable immunodeficiency. Study-level findings and limits: Fewer deletions and N-nucleotide insertions were reportedly seen in common variable immunodeficiency TCR beta sequences. CVID subjects had higher TCRbeta clonality than healthy controls, most marked in about a third. Repertoire-complication correlations in CVID were limited by patient heterogeneity. Authors noted CVID clonality's cause needs subpopulation repertoire sequencing.

Some clones are missing from TCRdb's copy, which holds only in-frame ones; the method was immunoSEQ multiplex PCR. The sample offers tens of thousands of clones and no singletons, the top ten holding around 2.8%. This clone was seen many times. Its antigen is undetermined. The sequenced fragment ends 3 residues before the CDR3 boundary, so the rest is inferred from the germline J gene. V shed 1 base, J shed 4 bases, and the junction held 11 bases outside the gene matches. This CDR3 comprises 16 residues. The germline gives CDR1 DFQATT, CDR2 SNEGSKA (reference sequence). The origin of this receptor is a person aged 18-70 years in good health. The sequenced sample was peripheral blood mononuclear cells. V is TRBV20-1 and J is TRBJ2-7; the match to TRBD2 covers 9 bases. CDR3 DNA, as far as it was read: TGCAGTGCTAGAGGGGTCCAGACGGGACTAGCTTACGAG. It yields the protein CSARGVQTGLAYE. In full, the CDR3 reads CSARGVQTGLAYEQYF.